These T cell receptor beta chains were read from a single sample in a study of T cell responses to AZD1222 COVID-19 vaccine. Assay: immunoSEQ multiplex PCR; the TCRdb copy retains only in-frame clones and omits some. The table includes about 100,000 clones, about 90% detected once. Material: peripheral blood, obtained on day 0 of AZD1222 vaccination. Receptors originate from an adult in good health. Both conserved end residues are part of each CDR3. A D gene is named only where the DNA matches it firmly.

d_gene	v_gene	len	j_gene	CDR3nt	CDR3aa
-	TRBV5-6	14	TRBJ2-1	TGTGCCAGCAGCTCCGGGGATCAGTACAATGAGCAGTTCTTC	CASSSGDQYNEQFF
-	TRBV30	15	TRBJ1-1	TGTGCCTGGAGTGATCTGGGGGAAAGAGGGGCTGAAGCTTTCTTT	CAWSDLGERGAEAFF
TRBD2	TRBV2	18	TRBJ2-3	TGTGCCAGCAGCGCAACTGGGTCTGGCGGGAGAGCGACAGATACGCAGTATTTT	CASSATGSGGRATDTQYF
-	TRBV7-8	18	TRBJ1-2	TGTGCCAGCAGCTGGGCCATTTCTTGGGCAGATGGATTCTATGGCTACACCTTC	CASSWAISWADGFYGYTF
-	TRBV20-1	10	TRBJ2-7	TGCAGTGCTAGCCGGGTCGAGCAGTACTTC	CSASRVEQYF
TRBD2	TRBV10-3	13	TRBJ2-1	TGTGCCATCAGGCGGGAGGGCCTCAATGAGCAGTTCTTC	CAIRREGLNEQFF
-	TRBV28	11	TRBJ2-1	TGTGCCAGCAGTTTTCGACTAGAGCAGTTCTTC	CASSFRLEQFF
-	TRBV28	14	TRBJ2-7	TGTGCCAGCAGTTTCCTACAGGGATCCTACGAGCAGTACTTC	CASSFLQGSYEQYF
TRBD2	TRBV28	17	TRBJ2-7	TGTGCCAGCAGTTTTTTGTTGCGGCTAGCGGGAAATGACGAGCAGTACTTC	CASSFLLRLAGNDEQYF
-	TRBV20-1	11	TRBJ1-1	TGCAGTGCTCTGGACGTCGGTGAAGCTTTCTTT	CSALDVGEAFF
TRBD2	TRBV6-6	13	TRBJ2-7	TGTGCCAGCAGGATAGCGGGATCCTACGAGCAGTACTTC	CASRIAGSYEQYF
TRBD1	TRBV18	13	TRBJ1-4	TGTGCCAGCTCACGGACAGGGGTTGAAAAACTGTTTTTT	CASSRTGVEKLFF
TRBD1	TRBV9	14	TRBJ2-7	TGTGCCAGCAGCCACCGGGACAGGGGTTTCGAGCAGTACTTC	CASSHRDRGFEQYF
-	TRBV27	15	TRBJ2-1	TGTGCCAGCAGTTTAACCCGGGCCACCTACAATGAGCAGTTCTTC	CASSLTRATYNEQFF
-	TRBV6-1	16	TRBJ2-1	TGTGCCAGCAGTGGAGGTCTAGCTGACGTTAACAATGAGCAGTTCTTC	CASSGGLADVNNEQFF
-	TRBV9	12	TRBJ2-1	TGTGCCAGCAGCGTAAGAGGGGACGAGCAGTTCTTC	CASSVRGDEQFF